This T cell receptor beta chain was recovered during a study of T-cell memory formation after mild COVID-19. Per germline, CDR1 GTSNPN and CDR2 SVGIG (reference sequence). This CDR3 spans 14 amino acids. V was clipped by 2 bases and J by 6 bases; unmatched bases: 6. TCRdb ran MiXCR on the 5' RACE reads and lists one entry per CDR3 protein. Here the sample spans hundreds of thousands of distinct CDR3 sequences, roughly 21% being singletons. The receptor comes from an adult woman who had mild COVID-19 (a few samples of this study predate the infection). Cell type and time point are not known. The V call is TRBV30, the J call TRBJ1-2; 10 nucleotides match TRBD1. The material sequenced was PBMCs or a T cell subset sorted from them (not recorded which). The CDR3 DNA follows: TGTGCCTGGAGTAAAGGACAGGGGGTCGATGGCTACACCTTC. Amino acid sequence: CAWSKGQGVDGYTF.